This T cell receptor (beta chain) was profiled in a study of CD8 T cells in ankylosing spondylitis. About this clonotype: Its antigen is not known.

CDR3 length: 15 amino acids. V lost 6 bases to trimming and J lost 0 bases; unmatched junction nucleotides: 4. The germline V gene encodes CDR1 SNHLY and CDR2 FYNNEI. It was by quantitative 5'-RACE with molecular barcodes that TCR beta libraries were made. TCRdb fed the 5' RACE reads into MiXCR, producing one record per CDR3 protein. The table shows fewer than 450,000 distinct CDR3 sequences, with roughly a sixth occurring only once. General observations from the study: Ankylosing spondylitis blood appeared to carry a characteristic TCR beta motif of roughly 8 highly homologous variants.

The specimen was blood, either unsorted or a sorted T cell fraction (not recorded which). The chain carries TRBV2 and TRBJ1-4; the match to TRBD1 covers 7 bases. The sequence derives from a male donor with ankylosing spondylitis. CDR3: CASSLDRATNEKLFF. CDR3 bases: TGTGCCAGCAGCCTCGACAGGGCAACTAATGAAAAACTGTTTTTT.